The 2 T cell receptor beta chains listed next were all sequenced from one sample in a study of blood T cell repertoires in COVID-19 (dated by TCRdb to the early 2020s). The protocol used for the library was the immunoSEQ multiplex PCR assay. TCRdb obtained this table from immuneACCESS and retained in-frame rearrangements with V and J assigned. These tables miss some clones; where compared with another copy, unresolved V genes account for less than half of the shortfall, and the remainder is unexplained. This sample lists approximately 69,000 clones; approximately 85% were detected once. The leading ten clones occupy over 25% of the sample. Sequenced sample: peripheral blood. The receptors were sampled from a man aged 50 to 60 with acute or convalescent COVID-19.

This chain connects TRBV6-6 to TRBJ2-5, with D possibly being TRBD1 (5 bases). From germline, CDR1 is MNHNY and CDR2 SVGAGI (reference sequence). The CDR3 runs 12 residues. V dropped 6 bases and J dropped 7 bases, with 12 bases sitting between them. CDR3 coding DNA: TGTGCCAGCAGGCAGGGTTTCTGGACCCAGTACTTC. Amino acids: CASRQGFWTQYF.

This clone was recorded only once. The chain is built from TRBV5-1 and TRBJ2-3; D uncertain. Per germline, CDR1 SGHRS and CDR2 YFSETQ. V was clipped by 4 bases and J by 0 bases, with 9 bases between them. The CDR3 totals 14 residues. The DNA for the CDR3 is TGCGCCAGCAGCCTCGCCCAGAGCACAGATACGCAGTATTTT. This translates into CASSLAQSTDTQYF.